This TCR beta chain was documented in a study of blood T cell repertoires in COVID-19 (dated by TCRdb to 2020 to 2022). About the study as a whole: The collaborator samples originated in the United States, Italy and Spain and spanned the acute and convalescent phases of COVID-19. A freely available public database, intended as a resource for researchers studying the immune response to SARS-CoV-2, is where the repertoires were released. The samples were drawn from the first 160 participants of the ongoing ImmuneRACE study and from some 1,300 subjects provided by 6 global collaborators. Where available, HLA class I and class II types were taken from metadata supplied by the sample provider and were not determined by assay-based typing. Nearly every sample came with metadata listing a de-identified subject ID, COVID-19 status, age in years and sex. The prospective study material was composed of cDNA or gDNA derived from T cells, B-cell-depleted T cells, or PBMCs. Subjects who had been exposed to COVID-19, were actively infected with it, or had recovered from it provided the deeply sampled blood TCRbeta repertoires that made up the dataset. The paper as a whole reports these results and caveats: Clinical and demographic metadata were provided uncurated, with the amount varying by source and participant.

One collaborating source in Seattle enrolled patients during active infection and followed them longitudinally through the course of disease. Collaborating institutions collected whole blood in K2EDTA tubes following their own protocols. For TCRbeta analysis, collaborators shipped samples in one of three forms: frozen whole blood, isolated PBMCs, or DNA extracted from either of those sample types. TCRbeta CDR3 regions were amplified from genomic DNA using the immunoSEQ Assay, a bias-controlled multiplex PCR. Regarding the original processing steps: The number of nucleated cells in each sample was estimated by amplification of reference gene primers within the assay. To quantify the absolute abundance of each unique TCRbeta CDR3 rearrangement, sequence reads were collapsed and filtered. For each sample, productive Simpson clonality was calculated by taking the square root of Simpson's diversity index across productive rearrangements. The table comes from immuneACCESS by way of TCRdb, which keeps in-frame sequences with V and J called. Part of the clones is missing from these tables; in studies checked, under half for an unresolved V gene and the rest for unknown reasons. V and J calls and clone size are copied from that table; D and trimming were computed from the DNA. The sample records around 150,000 clones, 92% of which are singletons. The top ten constitute around 4.6% of the sample.

As concerns this clone: Its specific antigen is unknown. The input lacks base qualities; no much larger clone sits a single base away.

V is pared back by 1 base and J by 2 bases, with 8 bases lying between the germline termini. Via the germline V gene, CDR1 is SGHDN and CDR2 FVKESK. Including the terminal cysteine and phenylalanine, the CDR3 comprises 14 residues. The entry retains the CDR3 DNA only, 42 bases that are in frame from base 1. The chain couples TRBV14 to TRBJ1-2; no confident D gene assignment can be made. This TCR was recovered from a man aged 30-40 years with COVID-19, enrolled during active disease. The sequencing sample was made of peripheral blood. CDR3 region: CASSQGNRNYGYTF. Here is the DNA: TGTGCCAGCAGCCAAGGAAACAGAAACTATGGCTACACCTTC. Joined to the reference TRBV14 and TRBJ1-2 proteins, this CDR3 gives the full variable domain: EAGVTQFPSHSVIEKGQTVTLRCDPISGHDNLYWYRRVMGKEIKFLLHFVKESKQDESGMPNNRFLAERTGGTYSTLKVQPAELEDSGVYFCASSQGNRNYGYTFGSGTRLTVV.